These 5 T cell receptor beta chains were sequenced from one sample in a study of cytomegalovirus exposure and HLA in healthy donors. 60 Vbeta and 13 Jbeta primers were used in PCR. The data were produced by immunoSEQ multiplex PCR, yet TCRdb's version contains in-frame clones alone and is incomplete. The sample shows about 140,000 clones, 80% of them seen only once. The sequenced sample consisted of PBMCs. The receptors shown here come from a woman in her 30s in good health and CMV-seronegative.

The genes are TRBV6-1 and TRBJ1-1, with a weak D call TRBD1 (5 bases). CDR3 length: 13 residues. CDR1 MNHNS and CDR2 SASEGT come from the germline V gene. V was clipped by 4 bases and J by 1 base, with 7 bases between them. Written as DNA, the CDR3 is TGTGCCAGCAGTGGAAGGGGGAACACTGAAGCTTTCTTT. Protein sequence: CASSGRGNTEAFF.

This clone was seen a few times. J is TRBJ2-5 and V is TRBV5-6; D may be TRBD1 (6 bases). Per germline, CDR1 SGHDT and CDR2 YYEEEE. CDR3 length equals 15 residues. With 0 bases removed from V and 9 bases from J, the gap between germline ends came to 18 bases. The CDR3 is CASSLGSQGPAAQYF. CDR3 in DNA: TGTGCCAGCAGCTTGGGATCACAGGGACCCGCGGCCCAGTACTTC. Full variable domain (rest looked up from reference TRBV5-6 and TRBJ2-5): DAGVTQSPTHLIKTRGQQVTLRCSPKSGHDTVSWYQQALGQGPQFIFQYYEEEERQRGNFPDRFSGHQFPNYSSELNVNALLLGDSALYLCASSLGSQGPAAQYFGPGTRLLVL.

The chain couples TRBV28 to TRBJ2-7; 15 bases are a match to TRBD2. This CDR3 comprises 14 residues. V was clipped by 8 bases and J by 9 bases; unmatched bases: 8. Germline values: CDR1 MDHEN, CDR2 SYDVKM. The CDR3 spells CASGRTSGGGRQYF. Written as DNA, the CDR3 is TGTGCCAGCGGTCGGACTAGCGGGGGGGGGAGGCAGTACTTC.

This clone was seen once. The chain joins TRBV7-3 to TRBJ2-7; D unclear. Germline V lookup: CDR1 SGHTA, CDR2 FQGTGA. With 5 bases removed from V and 2 bases from J, the gap between germline ends came to 10 bases. The CDR3 contains 13 residues. The CDR3 sequence: CASSLDSTYEQYF. The CDR3 nucleotides read TGTGCCAGCAGCCTCGACTCAACCTACGAGCAGTACTTC.

This sequence joins TRBV27 and TRBJ1-2; 7 bases align to TRBD1. The CDR3 loop spans 17 amino acids. The J segment lost 4 bases and the V segment lost 7 bases, leaving 18 bases of the junction unmatched. Germline CDR1 and CDR2: MNHEY and SMNVEV (reference sequence). The CDR3, as DNA: TGTGCCAGCATTTTTCCCGGGACAGCCGACCTGCTCTATGGCTACACCTTC. This sequence encodes CASIFPGTADLLYGYTF.